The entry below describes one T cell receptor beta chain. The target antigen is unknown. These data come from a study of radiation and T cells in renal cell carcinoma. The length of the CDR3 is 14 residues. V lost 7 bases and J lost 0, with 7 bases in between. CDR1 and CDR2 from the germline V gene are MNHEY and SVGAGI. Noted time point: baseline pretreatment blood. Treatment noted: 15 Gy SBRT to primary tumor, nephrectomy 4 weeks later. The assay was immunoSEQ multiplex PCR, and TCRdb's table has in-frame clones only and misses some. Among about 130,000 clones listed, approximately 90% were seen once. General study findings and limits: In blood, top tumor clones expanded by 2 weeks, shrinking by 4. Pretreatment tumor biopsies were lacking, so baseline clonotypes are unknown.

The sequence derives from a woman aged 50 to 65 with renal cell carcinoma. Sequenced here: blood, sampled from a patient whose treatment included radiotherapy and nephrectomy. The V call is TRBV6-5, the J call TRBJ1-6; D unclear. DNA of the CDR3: TGTGCCAGCATGGGGAGCTCCTATAATTCACCCCTCCACTTT. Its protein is CASMGSSYNSPLHF.